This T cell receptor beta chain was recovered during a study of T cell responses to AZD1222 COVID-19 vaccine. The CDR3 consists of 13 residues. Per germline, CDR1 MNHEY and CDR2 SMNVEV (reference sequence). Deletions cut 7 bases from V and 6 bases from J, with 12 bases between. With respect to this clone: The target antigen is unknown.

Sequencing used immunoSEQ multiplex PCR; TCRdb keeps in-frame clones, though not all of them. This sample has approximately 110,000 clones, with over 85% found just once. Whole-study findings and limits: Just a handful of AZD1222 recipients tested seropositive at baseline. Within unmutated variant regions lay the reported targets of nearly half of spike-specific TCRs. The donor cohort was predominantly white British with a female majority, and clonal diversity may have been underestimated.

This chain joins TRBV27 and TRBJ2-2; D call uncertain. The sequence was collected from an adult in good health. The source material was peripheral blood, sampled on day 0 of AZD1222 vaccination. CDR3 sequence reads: CASKLVAAGELFF. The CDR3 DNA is TGTGCCAGCAAGCTAGTCGCCGCCGGGGAGCTGTTTTTT.